The source of this T cell receptor beta chain is a study of identical twins. Notes on the study in general: A partial confounding effect on zero-insertion analyses could come from invariant MAIT and iNKT cells.

TCRdb fed the 5' RACE reads into MiXCR, producing one record per CDR3 protein. The sample gives approximately 620,000 distinct CDR3 sequences, 8.6% of which show up once; approximately 0.96% is in the top ten. This clonotype has ten or more counts. Its antigen is as yet unknown. CDR3 length equals 12 residues. Germline lookup yields CDR1 SQVTM and CDR2 ANQGSEA. The V gene lost 6 bases and the J gene lost 2 bases, with 7 bases spanning the gap. The sample also formed part of further work on yellow fever vaccine responses in identical twins. From that second work: Among the twins, the vaccine T cell response reportedly seemed partly convergent and partly personalized.

This sequence originates from a young woman in good health. The genes are TRBV29-1 and TRBJ2-2; D possibly corresponds to TRBD2 (6 bases). The sample taken for sequencing was PBMCs. CDR3 sequence: CSVGGNTGELFF. The CDR3 DNA reads as TGCAGCGTGGGGGGTAACACCGGGGAGCTGTTTTTT.